Sequencing of this T cell receptor beta chain was carried out in a study of shared clonotypes between healthy human individuals. The count of this clone is one. Sequencing used immunoSEQ multiplex PCR; TCRdb keeps in-frame clones, though not all of them. The sample holds more than 1.2 million clones, about 98.5% seen once. The CDR3 runs to 13 residues. V was trimmed by 0 bases and J by 6 bases, leaving 10 bases between them. The germline CDR1 and CDR2 sequences are SGDLS and YYNGEE. The chain couples TRBV9 to TRBJ2-7; D perhaps matches TRBD1 (5 bases). This TCR was recovered from a man aged 25 to 40 in good health. The sample consisted of naive CD4+ T cells sorted from blood. Specified subset: CD45RA+ positively selected. The CDR3 reads CASSVVREGEQYF. CDR3 DNA sequence: TGTGCCAGCAGCGTAGTCAGGGAAGGCGAGCAGTACTTC. The whole variable domain, filled in from reference TRBV9 and TRBJ2-7, reads DSGVTQTPKHLITATGQRVTLRCSPRSGDLSVYWYQQSLDQGLQFLIQYYNGEERAKGNILERFSAQQFPDLHSELNLSSLELGDSALYFCASSVVREGEQYFGPGTRLTVT.